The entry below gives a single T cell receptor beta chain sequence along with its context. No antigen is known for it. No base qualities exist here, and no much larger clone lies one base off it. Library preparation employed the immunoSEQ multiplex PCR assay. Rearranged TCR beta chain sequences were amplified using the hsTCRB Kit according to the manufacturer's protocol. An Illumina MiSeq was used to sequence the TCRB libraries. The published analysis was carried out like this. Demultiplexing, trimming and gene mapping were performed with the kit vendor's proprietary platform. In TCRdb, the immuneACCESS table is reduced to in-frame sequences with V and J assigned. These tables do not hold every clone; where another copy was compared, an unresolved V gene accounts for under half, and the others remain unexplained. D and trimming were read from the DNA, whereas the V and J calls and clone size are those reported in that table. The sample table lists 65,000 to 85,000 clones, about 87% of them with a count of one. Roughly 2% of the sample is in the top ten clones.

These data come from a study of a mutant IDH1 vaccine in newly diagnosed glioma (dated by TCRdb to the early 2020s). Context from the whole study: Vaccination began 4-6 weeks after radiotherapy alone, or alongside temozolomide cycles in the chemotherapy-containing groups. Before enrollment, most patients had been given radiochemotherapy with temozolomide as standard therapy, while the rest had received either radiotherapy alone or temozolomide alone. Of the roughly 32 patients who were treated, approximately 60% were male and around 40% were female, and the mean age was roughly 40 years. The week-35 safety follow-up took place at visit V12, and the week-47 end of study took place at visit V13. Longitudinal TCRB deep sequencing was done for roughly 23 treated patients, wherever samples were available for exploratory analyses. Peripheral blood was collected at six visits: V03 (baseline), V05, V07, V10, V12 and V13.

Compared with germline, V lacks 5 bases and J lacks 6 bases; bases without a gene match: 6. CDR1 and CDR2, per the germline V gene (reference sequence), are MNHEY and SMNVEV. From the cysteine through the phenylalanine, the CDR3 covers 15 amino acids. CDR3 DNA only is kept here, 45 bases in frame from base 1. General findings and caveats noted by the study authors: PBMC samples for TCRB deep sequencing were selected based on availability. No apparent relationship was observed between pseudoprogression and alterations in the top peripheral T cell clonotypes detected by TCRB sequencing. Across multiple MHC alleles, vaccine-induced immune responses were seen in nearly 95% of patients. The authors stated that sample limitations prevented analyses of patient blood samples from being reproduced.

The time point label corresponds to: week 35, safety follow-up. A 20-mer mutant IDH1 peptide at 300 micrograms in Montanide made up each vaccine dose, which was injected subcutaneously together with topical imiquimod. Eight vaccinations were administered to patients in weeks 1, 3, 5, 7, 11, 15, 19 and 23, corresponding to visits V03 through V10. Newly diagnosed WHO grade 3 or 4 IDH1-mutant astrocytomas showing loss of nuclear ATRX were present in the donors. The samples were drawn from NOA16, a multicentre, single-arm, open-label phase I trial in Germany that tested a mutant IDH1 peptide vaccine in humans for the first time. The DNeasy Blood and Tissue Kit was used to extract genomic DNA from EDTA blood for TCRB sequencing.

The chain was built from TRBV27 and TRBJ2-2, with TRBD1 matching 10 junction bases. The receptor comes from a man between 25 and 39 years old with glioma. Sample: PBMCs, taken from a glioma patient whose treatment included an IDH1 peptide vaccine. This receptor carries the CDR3 CASSPLGQGAGELFF. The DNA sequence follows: TGTGCCAGCAGTCCCCTAGGACAGGGGGCCGGGGAGCTGTTTTTT.